This TCR beta chain was profiled in a study of T cell changes during pregnancy in multiple sclerosis. Germline lookup yields CDR1 MNHEY and CDR2 SMNVEV (reference sequence). The CDR3 has 14 amino acids. J gave up 8 bases and V 1 base, and 7 bases lay outside the gene matches. Using immunoSEQ multiplex PCR, the repertoire was profiled, and TCRdb retains in-frame clones only, with some absent. Among some 46,000 clones, roughly 92% were seen once, and the ten largest hold about 0.4%. The sequencing used CD4+ T cells from peripheral blood mononuclear cells, collected after pregnancy. The chain recombines TRBV27 with TRBJ1-2; 7 positions agree with TRBD1. This sequence was found in a female donor with multiple sclerosis, enrolled in a pregnancy study. The CDR3 DNA reads as TGTGCCAGCAGTTTATGGAGACAGGGTGACGGCTACACCTTC. Translating gives CASSLWRQGDGYTF.